The TCR beta chain under discussion was sequenced for a study of cytomegalovirus exposure and HLA in healthy donors. The study's findings and limits: Previous analysis showed most TCR beta V segments were productive about 87% or about 30% of the time. Reports indicate that TCR beta sequences accurately predicted the HLA-A and HLA-B alleles of most subjects. It was 164 TCR beta chains that were listed as cytomegalovirus-associated.

The CDR3 is 19 amino acids. V was clipped by 2 bases and J by 0 bases; unmatched bases: 12. Germline CDR1 reads MDHEN; CDR2 reads SYDVKM. Comment on this clone: The antigen is undetermined.

This PCR relied on a set of 60 Vbeta primers and 13 Jbeta primers. The table came from immunoSEQ multiplex PCR; TCRdb's copy has only in-frame clones and leaves some out. Of some 140,000 clones listed, approximately 80% are singletons. This clonotype was sampled from a man aged 25 to 45 in good health and CMV-seropositive. Specimen: PBMCs. This rearrangement joins TRBV28 to TRBJ2-7, with 11 nucleotides matching TRBD2. The CDR3 sequence: CASSLTLHFGTSGSYEQYF. CDR3 DNA sequence: TGTGCCAGCAGTTTAACCCTACATTTCGGGACTAGCGGCTCCTACGAGCAGTACTTC.